This is a list of T cell receptor beta chains from one sample in a study of blood T cell repertoires in COVID-19. TCRdb's table, derived via immunoSEQ multiplex PCR, lists solely in-frame clones and lacks some. This repertoire shows some 240,000 clones, 84% found once; its top ten account for around 3.5%. The sequenced sample was PBMCs or T cells enriched from blood (not recorded which). Receptors were obtained from a man aged 50 or older who had recovered from COVID-19. Each CDR3 is given with its conserved first and last residue. A D gene is named only where the DNA matches it firmly. Clone size, where shown, is once, few, many, or a class for clones that have expanded.

v_gene	abundance	len	d_gene	j_gene	CDR3aa	CDR3nt
TRBV10-2	-	16	TRBD2	TRBJ2-7	CASSDRGLAGAYEQYF	TGCGCCAGCAGTGATCGGGGACTAGCGGGGGCCTACGAGCAGTACTTC
TRBV4-2	-	20	TRBD2	TRBJ2-7	CASSQTRRGLAGELSYEQYF	TGTGCCAGCAGCCAAACACGCCGGGGACTAGCGGGAGAACTTTCCTACGAGCAGTACTTC
TRBV5-4	-	17	TRBD1	TRBJ1-3	CASSLRTGTGSGNTIYF	TGTGCCAGCAGCTTAAGGACAGGGACCGGCTCTGGAAACACCATATATTTT
TRBV5-1	-	15	-	TRBJ1-1	CASSLAGGLMTEAFF	TGCGCCAGCAGCCTTGCGGGGGGACTTATGACTGAAGCTTTCTTT
TRBV5-1	few	12	-	TRBJ2-7	CASSPTSYEQYF	TGCGCCAGCAGCCCTACGTCCTACGAGCAGTACTTC
TRBV18	-	13	-	TRBJ2-5	CASSRGWRETQYF	TGTGCCAGCTCACGAGGGTGGAGAGAGACCCAGTACTTC
TRBV3-1/TRBV3-2	-	18	-	TRBJ1-3	CASSQAHGPGQAGNTIYF	TGTGCCAGCAGCCAAGCCCATGGGCCGGGACAAGCTGGAAACACCATATATTTT
TRBV7-2	once	15	-	TRBJ2-7	CASSLGRRVDAEQYF	TGTGCCAGCAGCTTAGGCCGGAGGGTGGACGCCGAGCAGTACTTC
TRBV5-1	-	16	TRBD2	TRBJ2-3	CASSLGLAGSTDTQYF	TGCGCCAGCAGCCTGGGACTAGCGGGAAGCACAGATACGCAGTATTTT
TRBV2	-	14	TRBD1	TRBJ1-6	CATRDRLSNSPLHF	TGTGCCACCCGGGACAGGCTAAGTAATTCACCCCTCCACTTT
TRBV11-3	-	13	TRBD1	TRBJ2-7	CASSSTWTGPQYF	TGTGCCAGCAGCTCTACCTGGACAGGACCGCAGTACTTC
TRBV5-8	once	15	TRBD1	TRBJ1-1	CASSTGYRGNTEAFF	TGTGCCAGCAGCACAGGCTACAGGGGAAACACTGAAGCTTTCTTT
TRBV2	-	15	TRBD1	TRBJ1-6	CARSNPGQINSPLHF	TGTGCCAGAAGTAATCCGGGACAGATTAATTCACCCCTCCACTTT
TRBV9	-	16	TRBD2	TRBJ2-1	CASSVDPGLGDNEQFF	TGTGCCAGCAGCGTAGATCCGGGACTAGGTGACAATGAGCAGTTCTTC
TRBV5-1	-	15	-	TRBJ2-7	CASAPSLATPYEQYF	TGCGCCAGCGCACCCTCTCTAGCGACCCCCTACGAGCAGTACTTC